The T cell receptor (beta chain) under discussion was sequenced for a study of control samples from healthy donors and cancer patients. This table comes from immunoSEQ multiplex PCR, and its TCRdb copy is limited to in-frame clones, with some not included. There are 75,000 to 90,000 clones in the sample; over 75% occur only once, and approximately 7% lies in the top ten. With 7 bases removed from V and 1 base from J, the gap between germline ends came to 16 bases. CDR3 length: 15 amino acids. Looked up from germline, CDR1 is ENHRY and CDR2 is SYGVKD. The sequenced sample consisted of blood. This chain uses TRBV10-3 with TRBJ1-1; D might be TRBD1 (6 bases). The source is a man aged 45 to 65 in good health. The CDR3 nucleotides read TGTGCCATCACTCTAACGACAGGAAAGAACACTGAAGCTTTCTTT. Translated, it gives CAITLTTGKNTEAFF.